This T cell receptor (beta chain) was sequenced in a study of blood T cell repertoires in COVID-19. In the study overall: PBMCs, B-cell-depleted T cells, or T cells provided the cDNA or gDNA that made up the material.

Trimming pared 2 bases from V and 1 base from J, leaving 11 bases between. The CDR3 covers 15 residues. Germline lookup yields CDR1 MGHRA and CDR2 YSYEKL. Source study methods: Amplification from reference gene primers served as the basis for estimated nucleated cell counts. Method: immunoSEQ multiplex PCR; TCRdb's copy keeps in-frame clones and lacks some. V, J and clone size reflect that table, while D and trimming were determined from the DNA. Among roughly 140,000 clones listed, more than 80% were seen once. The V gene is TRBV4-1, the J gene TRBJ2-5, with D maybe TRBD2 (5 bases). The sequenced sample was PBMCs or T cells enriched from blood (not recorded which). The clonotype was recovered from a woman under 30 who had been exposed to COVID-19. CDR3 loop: CASSQRVLGQETQYF. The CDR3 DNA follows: TGCGCCAGCAGCCAACGCGTACTAGGCCAAGAGACCCAGTACTTC.